These T cell receptor beta chains were read from a single sample in a study of Graves' ophthalmopathy and Graves' hyperthyroidism. TCRdb used MiXCR to reprocess the multiplex PCR reads, holding one entry per CDR3 protein. The sample shows about 740,000 distinct CDR3 sequences, roughly two fifths of them seen only once. Sequencing was performed on peripheral blood. All receptors come from an adult man with Graves' ophthalmopathy. Each CDR3 is given with its conserved first and last residue. D genes are given only for firm matches. Rows may omit the clone size; those that give it use once, few, many or a size class.

>TRBV7-9|NA|NA|TRBJ1-1
CASSFTTKAGEAFF
>TRBV7-9|NA|few|TRBJ2-7
CASSLVPQGGNEQYF
>TRBV9|NA|many|TRBJ1-3
CASSVNDGTVGNTIYF
>TRBV2|TRBD1|NA|TRBJ1-5
CASSEGQGNQHF
>TRBV10-3|NA|NA|TRBJ1-6
CAISEWGGKGSPLHF
>TRBV2|TRBD1|few|TRBJ1-4
CASSLGTGGVEGKLFF
>TRBV12-3/TRBV12-4|NA|many|TRBJ1-6
CASSLEAARGTPLHF
>TRBV29-1|NA|NA|TRBJ1-2
CSVDGQYSYGYTF
>TRBV19|NA|NA|TRBJ1-1
CASSIPYQAGMNMDEAFF
>TRBV29-1|NA|NA|TRBJ1-2
CSAPTENYGYTF
>TRBV5-8|TRBD1|many|TRBJ1-1
CASSPPGQSTEAFF
>TRBV9|NA|once|TRBJ2-5
CASSAHQGLGETQYF
>TRBV29-1|NA|NA|TRBJ2-6
CSVEASDISGDSSFNVLTF
>TRBV15|NA|NA|TRBJ1-1
CATSRDGGSEAFF
>TRBV15|TRBD1|NA|TRBJ1-5
CATSRSFGQGLQPQHF
>TRBV20-1|NA|NA|TRBJ1-2
CSARDRGRGDRYTF
>TRBV2|TRBD1|few|TRBJ2-5
CASRGDRGLGETQYF
>TRBV7-6|NA|NA|TRBJ1-6
CASSFVGAGYNSPLHF
>TRBV13|NA|NA|TRBJ1-5
CASSLGVGHINQPQHF
>TRBV7-3|NA|many|TRBJ1-1
CASSSRDQAEAFF
>TRBV7-9|TRBD1|NA|TRBJ2-7
CASSWDRGLKDEQYF
>TRBV7-9|NA|NA|NA
CASSLEATVRDNEQFF
>TRBV10-3|TRBD1|NA|TRBJ1-4
CAISKTGDGEKLFF
>TRBV15|NA|NA|TRBJ2-7
CATSRVWGAEQCF
>TRBV29-1|NA|many|TRBJ1-2
CSVKGLRTYGYTF
>TRBV7-9|NA|many|TRBJ2-2
CASSPDSDTGELFF
>TRBV29-1|NA|NA|TRBJ2-6
CAWTAGANVLTF
>TRBV7-3|TRBD1|NA|TRBJ2-7
CASSYSRGRGYEQYF
>TRBV20-1|NA|NA|TRBJ2-7
CSARVQALTYEQYF
>TRBV25-1|NA|few|TRBJ1-1
CASTRWGLEAFF
>TRBV20-1|TRBD2|NA|TRBJ2-2
CSAREPGLATGELFF
>TRBV12-3/TRBV12-4|TRBD1|few|TRBJ2-7
CASTLGTGGFDEQYF
>TRBV29-1|TRBD1|NA|NA
CSVADRVTKNIQYF
>TRBV15|TRBD2|NA|TRBJ2-7
CATSPERLAGDEQYF
>TRBV4-3|TRBD1|few|TRBJ1-6
CASSPTDGTENSPLHF
>TRBV11-1|NA|NA|TRBJ1-4
CASSLAGGARGKLFF
>TRBV7-2|NA|many|TRBJ1-5
CASSWEIYQPQHF
>TRBV29-1|TRBD1|NA|TRBJ1-1
CSVGGQGATEAFF
>TRBV20-1|TRBD1|few|TRBJ2-5
CSAISRDRRTKETQYF
>TRBV10-2|NA|NA|TRBJ2-7
CASSYLAPFSGSSYEQYF
>TRBV25-1|NA|NA|TRBJ1-2
CASSSPGHNNYGYTF
>TRBV7-9|NA|few|TRBJ2-2
CASSPTGFTGELFF
>TRBV10-2|NA|many|TRBJ2-7
CASTGKGYEQYF
>TRBV10-3|NA|few|TRBJ2-7
CAISEGVGGEQYF
>TRBV6-6|TRBD1|NA|TRBJ1-4
CASSRQGAHLEKLFF
>TRBV6-5|TRBD1|few|TRBJ2-7
CASYTHRGAYEQYF
>TRBV19|TRBD1|NA|TRBJ2-7
CASSTWTGHLEQYF
>TRBV7-2|TRBD1|NA|TRBJ2-7
CASSLDRVSEQYF
>TRBV15|NA|once|TRBJ1-1
CATSTTGWTPNTEAFF
>TRBV5-6|NA|many|TRBJ1-1
CASTLAGRIYTEAFF
>TRBV24-1|NA|many|TRBJ1-5
CASQDRFNQPQHF
>TRBV29-1|NA|NA|TRBJ2-7
CSVEVISGNEQYF
>TRBV11-2|NA|NA|TRBJ1-2
CASSRWGAGGYTF
>TRBV11-1|TRBD1|NA|TRBJ1-6
CASSVTGGSPLHF